This TCR beta chain was identified in a study of T cell responses to AZD1222 COVID-19 vaccine. Findings and caveats of the study: Repertoires were obtained only post-peak T cell response.

With respect to this clone: Antigen specificity is unknown.

The data were produced by immunoSEQ multiplex PCR, yet TCRdb's version contains in-frame clones alone and is incomplete. The sample comprises 150,000 to 200,000 clones, 90% of which are singletons, and 2.5% to 3% rests with the top ten. V was trimmed by 0 bases and J by 5 bases, leaving 13 bases between them. Germline CDR1 reads LNHNV; CDR2 reads YYDKDF (reference sequence). This CDR3 is built from 15 residues. This chain links TRBV15 with TRBJ1-1; D might be TRBD1 (5 bases). The origin of this receptor is an adult in good health. Source: peripheral blood, taken on day 0 of AZD1222 vaccination. CDR3 sequence: CATSRDRDYQTEAFF. The DNA of the CDR3 is TGTGCCACCAGCAGAGATAGGGACTATCAGACTGAAGCTTTCTTT.